This T cell receptor beta chain is drawn from a study of blood T cells in healthy people across ages. General study results and limits: Diversity figures derived from one million T cells were judged to underestimate the true value.

This clonotype was picked up a small number of times. As yet, its antigen is unknown. With a J-beta primer mix and a sample-barcoded 5' primer, a second PCR ran about 7 to 12 cycles. With 12 random nucleotides, a template-switch adaptor tagged each individual cDNA molecule. TCRdb passed the 5' RACE reads through MiXCR, listing each CDR3 protein once. Counted here are more than 800,000 distinct CDR3 sequences, less than 35% occurring once; the ten biggest clones make up around 15%. This CDR3 has 14 residues. Germline V gives CDR1 MNHNS, CDR2 SASEGT. Trimming removed 2 bases from V and 8 bases from J, with 15 bases in between. Every donor gave approximately 10 milliliters of peripheral blood.

The source of this sequence is a woman over 75 in good health. The sample taken for sequencing was blood. This sequence joins TRBV6-1 and TRBJ1-1; the D gene is possibly TRBD1 (5 bases). CDR3 protein: CASSELWLTEEAFF. In DNA form, the CDR3 reads TGTGCCAGCAGTGAACTTTGGCTGACAGAAGAAGCTTTCTTT.